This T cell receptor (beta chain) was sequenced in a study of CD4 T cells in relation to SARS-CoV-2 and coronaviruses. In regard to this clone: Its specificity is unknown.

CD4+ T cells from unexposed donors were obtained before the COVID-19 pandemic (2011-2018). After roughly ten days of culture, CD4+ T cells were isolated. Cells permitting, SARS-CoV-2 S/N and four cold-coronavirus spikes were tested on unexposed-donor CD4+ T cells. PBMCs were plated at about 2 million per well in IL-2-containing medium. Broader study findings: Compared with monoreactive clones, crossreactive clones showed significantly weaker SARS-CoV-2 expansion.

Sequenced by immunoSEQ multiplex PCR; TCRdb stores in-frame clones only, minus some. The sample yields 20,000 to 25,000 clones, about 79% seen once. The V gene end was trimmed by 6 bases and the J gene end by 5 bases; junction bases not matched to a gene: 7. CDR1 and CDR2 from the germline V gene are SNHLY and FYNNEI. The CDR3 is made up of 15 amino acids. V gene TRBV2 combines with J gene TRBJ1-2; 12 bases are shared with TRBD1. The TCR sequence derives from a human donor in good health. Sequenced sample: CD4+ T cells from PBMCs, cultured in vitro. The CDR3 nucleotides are TGTGCCAGCAGGGCCGGGACAGGGGGCTATTATGGCTACACCTTC. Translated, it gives CASRAGTGGYYGYTF.